Here is one T cell receptor beta chain with its context. Its cognate antigen has yet to be identified. No much larger clone is present one base from it, and per-base qualities are unavailable. Libraries were built with the immunoSEQ multiplex PCR assay. Following the manufacturer's protocol, the hsTCRB Kit was used to amplify rearranged TCR beta chain sequences. An Illumina MiSeq was used to sequence the TCRB libraries. Regarding the original processing steps: The proprietary platform of the kit vendor was used for demultiplexing, trimming and gene mapping. TCRdb mirrors the immuneACCESS table, restricted to in-frame sequences. Some clones are absent from its copies; in checked studies, under half trace to an unresolved V gene, and the reason for the others is unknown. The V and J calls and clone size come from that table; D and trimming were worked out from the DNA. In all, the sample holds around 30,000 clones, and around nine tenths of those were seen once. The ten top clones hold about 2.3% of the sample.

This sample was included in a study of a mutant IDH1 vaccine in newly diagnosed glioma (dated by TCRdb to the early 2020s). With respect to the entire study: Vaccination started 4-6 weeks after radiotherapy alone, or was given together with temozolomide cycles in the groups whose treatment included chemotherapy. Of the 25 to 40 treated patients, 62.5% were male and 37.5% were female, and the mean age was 40.4 years. Before enrollment, most patients had been given radiochemotherapy with temozolomide as standard therapy, while the rest had received either radiotherapy alone or temozolomide alone. The week-35 safety follow-up was designated visit V12, and the week-47 end of study was designated visit V13. Peripheral blood samples were drawn at six visits, namely V03 (baseline), V05, V07, V10, V12 and V13. For exploratory analyses, longitudinal TCRB deep sequencing was carried out in roughly 25 treated patients wherever samples were available.

Overall results and qualifications from the work: Availability determined which PBMC samples were chosen for TCRB deep sequencing. It was noted by the authors that analyses of patient blood samples could not be reproduced owing to sample limitations. Pseudoprogression appeared unrelated to alterations in the top peripheral T cell clonotypes detected by TCRB sequencing. Immune responses induced by the vaccine were seen in roughly 92% of patients across multiple MHC alleles.

In the paper's terms, the time point label means: week 47, end of study. A 20-mer mutant IDH1 peptide at 300 micrograms in Montanide made up each vaccine dose, which was injected subcutaneously together with topical imiquimod. Patients were given eight vaccinations, in weeks 1, 3, 5, 7, 11, 15, 19 and 23, which matched visits V03 through V10. Donors had newly diagnosed WHO grade 3 or 4 IDH1-mutant astrocytomas with loss of nuclear ATRX. The samples were drawn from NOA16, a multicentre, single-arm, open-label phase I trial in Germany that tested a mutant IDH1 peptide vaccine in humans for the first time. Genomic DNA for TCRB sequencing was extracted from EDTA blood using the DNeasy Blood and Tissue Kit. CDR1 and CDR2 are drawn from the germline V gene (reference sequence): MNHEY, SMNVEV. The V and J ends are trimmed by 2 bases and 8 bases, leaving 21 bases between them. The CDR3 sequence holds 17 residues, the cysteine and phenylalanine included. Only the CDR3 region is kept as DNA, spanning 51 bases read in frame from base 1.

The sequenced sample was PBMCs, obtained from a glioma patient whose treatment included an IDH1 peptide vaccine. The receptor was isolated from a man aged 35 to 55 with glioma. This chain joins TRBV27 to TRBJ1-4; a weak D assignment points to TRBD1 (6 bases agree). The CDR3 protein sequence reads: CASSLISFQGIGEKLFF. The DNA sequence is TGTGCCAGCAGTTTAATCTCCTTTCAGGGGATAGGGGAAAAACTGTTTTTT.